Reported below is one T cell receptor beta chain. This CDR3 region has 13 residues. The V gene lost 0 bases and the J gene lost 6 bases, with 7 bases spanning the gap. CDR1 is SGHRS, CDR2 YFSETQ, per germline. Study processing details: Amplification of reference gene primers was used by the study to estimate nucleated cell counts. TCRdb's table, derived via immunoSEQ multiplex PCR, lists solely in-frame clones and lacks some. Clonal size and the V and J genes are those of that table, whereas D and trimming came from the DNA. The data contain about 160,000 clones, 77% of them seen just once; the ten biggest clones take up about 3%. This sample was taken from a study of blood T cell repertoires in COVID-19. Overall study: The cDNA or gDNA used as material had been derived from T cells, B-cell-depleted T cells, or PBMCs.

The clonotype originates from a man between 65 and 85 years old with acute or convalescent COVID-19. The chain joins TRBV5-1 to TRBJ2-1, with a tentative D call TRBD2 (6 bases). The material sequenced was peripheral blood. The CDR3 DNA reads TGCGCCAGCAGCTTGGGGGACTTCAATGAGCAGTTCTTC. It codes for CASSLGDFNEQFF.